One and the same sample provided the 7 T cell receptor beta chains below, sequenced in a study of identical twins (dated by TCRdb to the mid-2010s). To prepare the library, 5' RACE was applied. The data were produced on an Illumina HiSeq 2000. The raw public data were reprocessed by TCRdb itself: fastp quality trimming at Q25, MiXCR clonotype calling, in-frame beta chains only. Under each unique CDR3 protein, matching rows form one entry showing the most common genes and DNA. The sample table contains a few hundred thousand distinct CDR3 sequences; only one count was recorded for approximately 9.6% of them. 2.5% to 3.5% of the sample goes to the ten largest clones. This sample also appeared in a second study, on yellow fever vaccine responses in identical twins.

Sequences were obtained from PBMCs. The receptors derive from a woman aged 18 to 35 in good health.

The chain links TRBV5-6 to TRBJ2-7; D possibly uses TRBD1 or TRBD2 (6 bases each). V was clipped by 5 bases and J by 2 bases, with 17 bases between them. Germline loops: CDR1 SGHDT, CDR2 YYEEEE. This CDR3 contains 15 residues. CDR3 in DNA: TGTGCCAGCAGAAAAGGAGGGGGTTCGACCTACGAGCAGTACTTC. Translation: CASRKGGGSTYEQYF. The entire variable domain, with the rest obtained from reference TRBV5-6 and TRBJ2-7, is as follows: DAGVTQSPTHLIKTRGQQVTLRCSPKSGHDTVSWYQQALGQGPQFIFQYYEEEERQRGNFPDRFSGHQFPNYSSELNVNALLLGDSALYLCASRKGGGSTYEQYFGPGTRLTVT.

The chain couples TRBV20-1 to TRBJ2-2; D is possibly TRBD2 (6 bases). The germline gives CDR1 DFQATT, CDR2 SNEGSKA (reference sequence). With 2 bases removed from V and 7 bases from J, the gap between germline ends came to 17 bases. The CDR3 is 15 residues long. The CDR3 loop is CSARKGTLLGGELFF. The CDR3 nucleotides read TGCAGTGCTAGAAAGGGGACTCTTCTGGGCGGGGAGCTGTTTTTT.

The rearrangement uses TRBV7-8 and TRBJ2-2, with TRBD2 identical over 8 bases. The CDR3 is 18 amino acids. Germline V gene sequence: CDR1 SGHVS, CDR2 FQNEAQ. V shed 1 base and J 1 base; nucleotides not matched to a gene: 8. CDR3 bases: TGTGCCAGCAGCTTAGTTATCTTCGGGGGGGAGAACACCGGGGAGCTGTTTTTT. Amino acids: CASSLVIFGGENTGELFF. The whole variable domain, remainder taken from reference TRBV7-8 and TRBJ2-2, is GAGVSQSPRYKVAKRGQDVALRCDPISGHVSLFWYQQALGQGPEFLTYFQNEAQLDKSGLPSDRFFAERPEGSVSTLKIQRTQQEDSAVYLCASSLVIFGGENTGELFFGEGSRLTVL.

This clonotype was seen a handful of times. V and J are TRBV7-8 and TRBJ2-5, with 9 bases matching TRBD1. CDR1 SGHVS and CDR2 FQNEAQ come from the germline V gene. The CDR3 has 15 amino acids. V lost 4 bases and J lost 4; bases outside the gene matches: 7. In DNA form, the CDR3 reads TGTGCCAGCAGCTCTTTGACAGGGGGAGGAGAGACCCAGTACTTC. It yields the protein CASSSLTGGGETQYF.

The table lists this clonotype with a count of one. The chain recombines TRBV2 with TRBJ1-6, with D uncertain. With 2 bases removed from V and 7 bases from J, the gap between germline ends came to 12 bases. This CDR3 is built from 15 residues. Germline loops: CDR1 SNHLY, CDR2 FYNNEI. The CDR3 here is CASSEKRLDNSPLHF. CDR3 nucleotides: TGTGCCAGCAGTGAAAAGAGATTGGACAATTCACCCCTCCACTTT.

This clonotype was observed a handful of times. The gene calls are TRBV15 and TRBJ2-5; D is possibly TRBD1 (6 bases). V was clipped by 5 bases and J by 3 bases, with 7 bases between them. Germline V gene lookup returns CDR1 LNHNV and CDR2 YYDKDF (reference sequence). This CDR3 spans 12 amino acids. Here the CDR3 reads CATSRQEETQYF. CDR3 sequence (DNA): TGTGCCACCAGCCGACAGGAAGAGACCCAGTACTTC.

Many counts were recorded for this clonotype. J is TRBJ2-1 and V is TRBV7-3; D is unresolved. CDR1 is SGHTA and CDR2 is FQGTGA in the germline V gene. With 1 base removed from V and 4 bases from J, the gap between germline ends came to 8 bases. CDR3 length: 14 residues. CDR3 sequence: CASSLKQSYNEQFF. The CDR3 DNA is TGTGCCAGCAGCTTAAAACAGAGTTACAATGAGCAGTTCTTC.